This T cell receptor (beta chain) was observed in a study of T cell responses to AZD1222 COVID-19 vaccine. V shed 0 bases and J 2 bases; nucleotides not matched to a gene: 11. From germline, CDR1 is MGHRA and CDR2 YSYEKL. The CDR3 has 19 residues. TCRdb's copy holds only in-frame clones and misses some; the assay was immunoSEQ multiplex PCR. The sample consists of 120,000 or so clones, roughly nine tenths of them appearing once. The source of this sequence is an adult in good health. This chain uses TRBV4-1 with TRBJ2-5; 11 bases match TRBD2. This sample comprised peripheral blood, obtained on day 0 of AZD1222 vaccination. The CDR3 region is CASSQDRMLAGGLQETQYF. The DNA for the CDR3 is TGCGCCAGCAGCCAAGATCGAATGCTAGCGGGGGGACTACAAGAGACCCAGTACTTC.